The 8 T cell receptor beta chains presented below share a single source sample, sequenced in a study of T-cell reconstitution after alpha-beta-depleted transplantation in children. For TCRbeta, the library was prepared with unique molecular identifiers. MiXCR, applied by TCRdb to the PCR reads, yields one record per CDR3 protein. This sample yields fewer than 1 million distinct CDR3 sequences, of which around 17% are seen a single time; 5% belongs to the top ten. The sequencing used PBMCs, mostly from graft donor cells, collected 360 days after TCRalphabeta/CD19-depleted stem cell transplant. Receptor source: a male patient aged 5 to 17 who had a stem cell transplant for acute lymphoblastic leukemia, so the T cells may come from the graft donor.

This clonotype has only a few counts. The chain carries TRBV10-3 and TRBJ2-1; D is uncertain. Trimming left V 4 bases short and J 6 bases short, with 13 bases between. There are 14 residues in the CDR3. Germline V lookup: CDR1 ENHRY, CDR2 SYGVKD. The CDR3 sequence is CAISVVAIGNEQFF. The CDR3 nucleotides read TGTGCCATCAGTGTGGTGGCTATAGGCAATGAGCAGTTCTTC.

This clonotype has at least ten counts. This chain's CDR3 is CSVEDGTGRAFF. The DNA of the CDR3 is TGCAGCGTTGAAGATGGGACGGGACGAGCTTTCTTT. The chain has TRBV29-1 and TRBJ1-1; D is perhaps TRBD1 (5 bases). The CDR3 is 12 residues long. The germline gives CDR1 SQVTM, CDR2 ANQGSEA. The germline V and J ends were trimmed by 0 bases and 10 bases, with 12 bases remaining between them.

This clonotype was observed a handful of times. V usage is TRBV15 and J usage is TRBJ2-7, with D unresolved. The CDR3 covers 12 residues. The V end was cut by 8 bases, the J end by 3 bases, with 11 bases between. Germline loops: CDR1 LNHNV, CDR2 YYDKDF (reference sequence). The CDR3, as DNA: TGTGCCACCCAGAAGGGAAACTACGAGCAGTACTTC. This codes for CATQKGNYEQYF. Filled out from reference TRBV15 and TRBJ2-7, the complete variable domain reads DAMVIQNPRYQVTQFGKPVTLSCSQTLNHNVMYWYQQKSSQAPKLLFHYYDKDFNNEADTPDNFQSRRPNTSFCFLDIRSPGLGDTAMYLCATQKGNYEQYFGPGTRLTVT.

The rearrangement joins TRBV7-9 to TRBJ2-7; a weak D match, TRBD2 (6 bases). The CDR3 has 12 residues. The germline CDR1 and CDR2 sequences are SEHNR and FQNEAQ (reference sequence). Trimming took 1 base from V and 12 from J, leaving 13 bases between them. CDR3 sequence: CASSLVPGVWYF. The CDR3, as DNA: TGTGCCAGCAGCTTAGTCCCGGGAGTCTGGTACTTC.

This chain joins TRBV29-1 and TRBJ1-1; the match to TRBD1 covers 8 bases. V shed 6 bases and J 2 bases; nucleotides not matched to a gene: 14. The CDR3 length is 16 residues. Germline-derived CDR1 and CDR2 are SQVTM and ANQGSEA. Here the CDR3 DNA reads TGCAGCGTGCCGCGCGTGCTCAGGGGGCTAAACACTGAAGCTTTCTTT. Translation gives CSVPRVLRGLNTEAFF.

This clonotype has only a few counts. The chain combines TRBV5-1 with TRBJ2-5; D assignment may be TRBD1 or TRBD2 (6 bases each). The CDR3 is 15 amino acids. V dropped 5 bases and J dropped 4 bases, with 18 bases sitting between them. CDR1 and CDR2 (germline): SGHRS, YFSETQ. CDR3 nucleotide sequence: TGCGCCAGCAGAGAAAGGGGGTACGGGAGAGAGACCCAGTACTTC. Translating gives CASRERGYGRETQYF.

This clonotype was seen a handful of times. The rearrangement uses TRBV20-1 and TRBJ2-5, with 7 bases lining up with TRBD1. Germline trimming cut 5 bases from V and 5 bases from J; bases unmatched to any gene: 8. Germline-derived CDR1 and CDR2 are DFQATT and SNEGSKA (reference sequence). The CDR3 extends over 13 amino acids. CDR3 sequence (DNA): TGCAGTGCTTTGGACAGGTCTTGGGAGACCCAGTACTTC. Encoded protein: CSALDRSWETQYF.

This clonotype was counted at least ten times. This chain links TRBV5-1 with TRBJ1-1; D is unresolved. The CDR3 totals 15 residues. V shed 0 bases and J shed 0 bases, with 9 bases lying between them. Germline loops: CDR1 SGHRS, CDR2 YFSETQ. CDR3 sequence reads: CASSLVLGMNTEAFF. CDR3 DNA sequence: TGCGCCAGCAGCTTGGTCCTGGGGATGAACACTGAAGCTTTCTTT. Based on the CDR3 plus reference TRBV5-1 and TRBJ1-1, the full variable domain is KAGVTQTPRYLIKTRGQQVTLSCSPISGHRSVSWYQQTPGQGLQFLFEYFSETQRNKGNFPGRFSGRQFSNSRSEMNVSTLELGDSALYLCASSLVLGMNTEAFFGQGTRLTVV.